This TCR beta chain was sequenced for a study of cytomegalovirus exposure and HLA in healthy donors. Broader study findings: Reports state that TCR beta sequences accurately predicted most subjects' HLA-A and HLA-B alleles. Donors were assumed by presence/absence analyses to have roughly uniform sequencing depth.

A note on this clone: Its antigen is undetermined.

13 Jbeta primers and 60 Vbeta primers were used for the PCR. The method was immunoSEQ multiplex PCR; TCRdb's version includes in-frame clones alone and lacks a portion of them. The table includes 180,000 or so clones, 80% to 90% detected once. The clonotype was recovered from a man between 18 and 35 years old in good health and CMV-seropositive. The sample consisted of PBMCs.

The CDR3 loop is CASSGVGFSSYEQYF. CDR3 bases: TGTGCCAGCAGCGGAGTGGGTTTCAGCTCCTACGAGCAGTACTTC. The rearrangement links TRBV7-2 to TRBJ2-7; D uncertain. Per the germline V gene, CDR1 is SGHTA and CDR2 is FQGNSA. The CDR3 spans 15 residues. Trimming removed 5 bases at V and 0 bases at J, with 14 bases between.